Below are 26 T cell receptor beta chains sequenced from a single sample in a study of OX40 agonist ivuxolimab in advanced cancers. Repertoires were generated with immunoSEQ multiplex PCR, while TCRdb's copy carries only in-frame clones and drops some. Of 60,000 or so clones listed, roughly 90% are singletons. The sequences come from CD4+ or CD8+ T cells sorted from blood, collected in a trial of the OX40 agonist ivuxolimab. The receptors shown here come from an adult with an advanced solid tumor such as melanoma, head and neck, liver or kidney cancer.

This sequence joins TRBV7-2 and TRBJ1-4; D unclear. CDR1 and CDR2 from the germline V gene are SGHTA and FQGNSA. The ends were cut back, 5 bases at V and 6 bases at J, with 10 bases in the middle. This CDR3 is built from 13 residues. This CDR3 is CASSPGMDEKLFF. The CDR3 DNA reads TGTGCCAGCAGCCCGGGGATGGATGAAAAACTGTTTTTT.

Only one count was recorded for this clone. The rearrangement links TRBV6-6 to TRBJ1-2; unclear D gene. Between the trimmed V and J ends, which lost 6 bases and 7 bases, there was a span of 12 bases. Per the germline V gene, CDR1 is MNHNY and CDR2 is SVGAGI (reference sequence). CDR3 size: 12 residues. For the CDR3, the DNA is TGTGCCAGCAGCCAAATAACGGGTGGCTACACCTTC. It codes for CASSQITGGYTF.

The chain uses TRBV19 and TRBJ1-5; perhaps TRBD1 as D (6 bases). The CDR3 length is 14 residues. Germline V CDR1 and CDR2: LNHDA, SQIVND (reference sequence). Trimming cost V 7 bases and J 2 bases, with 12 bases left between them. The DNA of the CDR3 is TGTGCCAGTAAGTGGGGGCGCGGCAATCAGCCCCAGCATTTT. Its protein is CASKWGRGNQPQHF.

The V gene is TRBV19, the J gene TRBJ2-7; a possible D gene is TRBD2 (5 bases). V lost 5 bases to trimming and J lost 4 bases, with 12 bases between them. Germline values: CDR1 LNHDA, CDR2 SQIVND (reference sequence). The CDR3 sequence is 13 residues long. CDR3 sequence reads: CASSRRTAYEQYF. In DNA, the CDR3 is TGTGCCAGTAGTCGACGGACTGCGTACGAGCAGTACTTC.

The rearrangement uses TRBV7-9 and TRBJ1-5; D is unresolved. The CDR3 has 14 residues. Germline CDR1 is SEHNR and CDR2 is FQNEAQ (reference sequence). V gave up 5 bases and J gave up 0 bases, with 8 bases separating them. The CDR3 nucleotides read TGTGCCAGCAGCCCCGGAACTAGCAATCAGCCCCAGCATTTT. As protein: CASSPGTSNQPQHF.

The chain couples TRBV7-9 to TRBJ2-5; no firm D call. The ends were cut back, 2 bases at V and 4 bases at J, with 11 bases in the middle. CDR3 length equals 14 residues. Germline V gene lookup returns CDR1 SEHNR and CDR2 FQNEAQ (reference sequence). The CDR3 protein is CASSLKNIRETQYF. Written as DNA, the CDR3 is TGTGCCAGCAGCTTAAAGAATATAAGAGAGACCCAGTACTTC.

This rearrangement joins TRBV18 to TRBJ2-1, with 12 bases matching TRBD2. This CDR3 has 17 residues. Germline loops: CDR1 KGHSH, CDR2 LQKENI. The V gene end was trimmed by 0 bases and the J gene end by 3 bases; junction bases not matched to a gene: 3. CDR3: CASSPPWTSGVYNEQFF. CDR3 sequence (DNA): TGTGCCAGCTCACCACCCTGGACTAGCGGGGTCTACAATGAGCAGTTCTTC.

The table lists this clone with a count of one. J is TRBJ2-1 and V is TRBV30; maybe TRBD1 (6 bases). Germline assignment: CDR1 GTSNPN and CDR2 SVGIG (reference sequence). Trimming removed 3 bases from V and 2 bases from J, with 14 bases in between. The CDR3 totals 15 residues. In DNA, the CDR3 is TGTGCCTGGAGGCGTCAGGGGCCTGCCTACAATGAGCAGTTCTTC. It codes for CAWRRQGPAYNEQFF. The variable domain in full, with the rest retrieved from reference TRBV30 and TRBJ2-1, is SQTIHQWPATLVQPVGSPLSLECTVEGTSNPNLYWYRQAAGRGLQLLFYSVGIGQISSEVPQNLSASRPQDRQFILSSKKLLLSDSGFYLCAWRRQGPAYNEQFFGPGTRLTVL.

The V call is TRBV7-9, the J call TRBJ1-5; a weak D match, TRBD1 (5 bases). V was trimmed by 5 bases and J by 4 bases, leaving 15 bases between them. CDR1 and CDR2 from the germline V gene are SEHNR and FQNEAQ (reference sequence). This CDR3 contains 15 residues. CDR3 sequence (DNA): TGTGCCAGCAGCCCCATATCCGGGGGTAATCAGCCCCAGCATTTT. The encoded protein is CASSPISGGNQPQHF.

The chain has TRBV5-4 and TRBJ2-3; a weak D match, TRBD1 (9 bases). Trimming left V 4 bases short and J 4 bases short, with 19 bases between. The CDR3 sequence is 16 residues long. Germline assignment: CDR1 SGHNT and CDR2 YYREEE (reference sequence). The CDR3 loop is CASSRGGTGSPDTQYF. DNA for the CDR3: TGTGCCAGCAGCCGGGGGGGGACAGGGAGCCCAGATACGCAGTATTTT.

The CDR3 sequence: CASSPLDRNTEAFF. For the CDR3, the DNA is TGTGCCAGCAGCCCGTTGGACAGAAACACTGAAGCTTTCTTT. The chain carries TRBV5-5 and TRBJ1-1, with D maybe TRBD1 (6 bases). From germline, CDR1 is SGHKS and CDR2 YYEKEE (reference sequence). The V gene lost 4 bases and the J gene lost 2 bases, with 12 bases spanning the gap. This CDR3 is 14 amino acids long.

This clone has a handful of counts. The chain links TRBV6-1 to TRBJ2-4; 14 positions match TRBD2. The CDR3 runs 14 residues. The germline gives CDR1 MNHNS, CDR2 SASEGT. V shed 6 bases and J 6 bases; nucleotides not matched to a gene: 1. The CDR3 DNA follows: TGTGCCAGCAGCGGGACTAGCGGGGGAAACATTCAGTACTTC. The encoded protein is CASSGTSGGNIQYF.

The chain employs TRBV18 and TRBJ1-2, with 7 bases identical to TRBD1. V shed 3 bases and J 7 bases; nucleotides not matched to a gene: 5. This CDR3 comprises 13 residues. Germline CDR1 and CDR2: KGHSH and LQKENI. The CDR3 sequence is CASSPQGGGGYTF. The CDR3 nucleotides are TGTGCCAGCTCACCGCAGGGGGGTGGTGGCTACACCTTC. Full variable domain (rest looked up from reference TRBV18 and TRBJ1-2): NAGVMQNPRHLVRRRGQEARLRCSPMKGHSHVYWYRQLPEEGLKFMVYLQKENIIDESGMPKERFSAEFPKEGPSILRIQQVVRGDSAAYFCASSPQGGGGYTFGSGTRLTVV.

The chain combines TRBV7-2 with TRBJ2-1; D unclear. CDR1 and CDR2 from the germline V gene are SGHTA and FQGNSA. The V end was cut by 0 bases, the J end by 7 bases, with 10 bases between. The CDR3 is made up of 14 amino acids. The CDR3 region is CASSLAPSTNEQFF. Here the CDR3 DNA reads TGTGCCAGCAGCTTAGCCCCTTCCACTAATGAGCAGTTCTTC.

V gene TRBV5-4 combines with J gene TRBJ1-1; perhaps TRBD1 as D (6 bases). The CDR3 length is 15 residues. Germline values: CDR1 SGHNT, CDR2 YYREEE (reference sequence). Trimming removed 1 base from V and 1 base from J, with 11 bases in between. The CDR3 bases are TGTGCCAGCAGCTTGCAGGGGCCGGGGAACACTGAAGCTTTCTTT. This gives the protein CASSLQGPGNTEAFF.

The DNA of the CDR3 is TGTGCCAGTAGTATAGGGCAAGAGACCCAGTACTTC. It translates to CASSIGQETQYF. This chain links TRBV19 with TRBJ2-5; D gene unclear. The CDR3 is 12 residues long. CDR1 is LNHDA, CDR2 SQIVND, per germline (reference sequence). V was shortened by 1 base and J by 2 bases, with 2 bases between the two germline ends.

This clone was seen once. CDR3 nucleotide sequence: TGCAGCTCACAGGGTTCAGCTTTCACAGATACGCAGTATTTT. The encoded protein is CSSQGSAFTDTQYF. J is TRBJ2-3 and V is TRBV29-1, with D tentatively TRBD1 (6 bases). The CDR3 consists of 14 residues. The V and J ends lost 8 bases and 2 bases respectively, with 17 bases between them. Germline lookup yields CDR1 SQVTM and CDR2 ANQGSEA.

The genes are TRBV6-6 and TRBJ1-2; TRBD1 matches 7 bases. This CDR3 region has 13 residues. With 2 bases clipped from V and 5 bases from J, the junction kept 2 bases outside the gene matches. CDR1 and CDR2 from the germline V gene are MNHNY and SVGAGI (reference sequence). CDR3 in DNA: TGTGCCAGCAGTTACGAGACAGGGTATGGCTACACCTTC. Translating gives CASSYETGYGYTF.

CDR3 DNA sequence: TGTGCCAGCAGTTACCTACAGGGAGCAGCTTTCTTT. It codes for CASSYLQGAAFF. This sequence joins TRBV6-5 and TRBJ1-1, with a possible D match to TRBD1 (6 bases). The CDR3 spans 12 residues. V was trimmed by 2 bases and J by 10 bases, leaving 11 bases between them. Per the germline V gene, CDR1 is MNHEY and CDR2 is SVGAGI.

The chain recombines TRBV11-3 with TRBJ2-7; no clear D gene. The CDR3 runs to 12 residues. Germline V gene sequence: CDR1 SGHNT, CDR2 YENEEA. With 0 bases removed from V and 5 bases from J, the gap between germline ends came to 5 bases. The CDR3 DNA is TGTGCCAGCAGCTTAGAGGGGAACGAGCAGTACTTC. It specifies CASSLEGNEQYF.

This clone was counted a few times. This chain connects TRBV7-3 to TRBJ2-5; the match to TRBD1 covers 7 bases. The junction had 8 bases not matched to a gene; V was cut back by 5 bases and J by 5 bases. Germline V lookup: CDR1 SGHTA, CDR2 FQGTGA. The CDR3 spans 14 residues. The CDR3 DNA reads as TGTGCCAGCAGCCAGACAGGGTCCAGGGAGACCCAGTACTTC. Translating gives CASSQTGSRETQYF.

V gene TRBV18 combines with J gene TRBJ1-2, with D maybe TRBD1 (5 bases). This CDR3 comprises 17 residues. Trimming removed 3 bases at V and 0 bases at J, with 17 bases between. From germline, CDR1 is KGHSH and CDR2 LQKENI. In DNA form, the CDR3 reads TGTGCCAGCTCACCTCAGCCTCGGGGCAAAGCTAACTATGGCTACACCTTC. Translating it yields CASSPQPRGKANYGYTF.

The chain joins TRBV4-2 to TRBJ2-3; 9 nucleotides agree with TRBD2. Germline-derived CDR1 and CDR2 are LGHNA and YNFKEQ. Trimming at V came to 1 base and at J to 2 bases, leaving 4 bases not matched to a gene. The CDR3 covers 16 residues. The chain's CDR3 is CASSQGLAGITDTQYF. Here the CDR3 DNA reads TGTGCCAGCAGCCAAGGGCTAGCGGGGATCACAGATACGCAGTATTTT.

The CDR3 sequence: CASSQGLGRRDIQYF. The CDR3 DNA is TGTGCCAGCAGTCAAGGGCTCGGGAGGAGGGACATTCAGTACTTC. The chain combines TRBV6-5 with TRBJ2-4; 7 positions agree with TRBD2. V shed 5 bases and J 8 bases; nucleotides not matched to a gene: 12. Per germline, CDR1 MNHEY and CDR2 SVGAGI. The CDR3 consists of 15 residues.

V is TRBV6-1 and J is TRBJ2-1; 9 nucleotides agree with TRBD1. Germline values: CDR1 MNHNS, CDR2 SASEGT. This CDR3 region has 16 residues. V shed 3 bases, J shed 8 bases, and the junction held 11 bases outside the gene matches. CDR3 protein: CASSEVGTGNSDEQFF. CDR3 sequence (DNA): TGTGCCAGCAGTGAGGTGGGGACAGGGAATTCCGATGAGCAGTTCTTC.

The CDR3 bases are TGTGCCAGCAGCGTAGGGGGGGTAAACACTGAAGCTTTCTTT. Its protein is CASSVGGVNTEAFF. The chain is built from TRBV9 and TRBJ1-1; tentative D call: TRBD1 (5 bases). Germline V gene data show CDR1 as SGDLS and CDR2 as YYNGEE. The CDR3 is 14 amino acids. V was shortened by 0 bases and J by 2 bases, with 8 bases between the two germline ends.